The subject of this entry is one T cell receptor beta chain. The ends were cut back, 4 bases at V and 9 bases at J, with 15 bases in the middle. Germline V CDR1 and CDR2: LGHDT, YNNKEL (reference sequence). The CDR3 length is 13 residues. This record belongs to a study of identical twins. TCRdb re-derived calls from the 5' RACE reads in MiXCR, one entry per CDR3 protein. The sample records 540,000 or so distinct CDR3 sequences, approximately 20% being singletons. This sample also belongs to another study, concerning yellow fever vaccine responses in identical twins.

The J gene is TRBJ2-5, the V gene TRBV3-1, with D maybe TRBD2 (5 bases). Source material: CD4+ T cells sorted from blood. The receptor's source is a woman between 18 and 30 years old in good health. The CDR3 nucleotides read TGTGCCAGCAGCCGGACGGACCGGGGAGCCCAGTACTTC. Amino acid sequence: CASSRTDRGAQYF.